Listed below are T cell receptor beta chains from one sample, sequenced in a study of T cells in Graves' hyperthyroidism and ophthalmopathy. Each CDR3 protein is one row after TCRdb ran MiXCR on the multiplex PCR reads. The sample shows a few hundred thousand distinct CDR3 sequences, more than 45% of them seen only once. The sample consisted of peripheral blood or thyroid tissue (not recorded which). The receptor set was obtained from a woman in her late teens or twenties with Graves' hyperthyroidism. Both conserved end residues are trimmed from each CDR3.

v_gene,j_gene,CDR3aa
TRBV5-5,TRBJ1-1,ASSSPGQGNTEAF
TRBV7-2,TRBJ2-7,ASSRRGDSGTSGPTYEQY
TRBV5-1,TRBJ1-1,ASSLEQGAGEAF
TRBV7-2,TRBJ2-5,ASSLVVAQETQY
TRBV10-3,TRBJ2-5,AISPGSEGVRQETQY
TRBV7-2,TRBJ1-4,TSRSTVGLTSEKLF
TRBV7-3,TRBJ1-1,ASSLDRVSPEAF
TRBV6-6,TRBJ1-2,ASRDSGGRGGYT
TRBV25-1,TRBJ1-1,ASSPFLRGITEAF
TRBV5-8,TRBJ2-7,ASSFSRGNYEQY
TRBV20-1,TRBJ2-7,SARTSGGSEQY
TRBV20-1,TRBJ1-4,SAREHATNEKLF
TRBV9,TRBJ1-6,ASSGLAGGDNSPLH
TRBV4-3,TRBJ1-4,ASSHEQGRDEKLF
TRBV7-2,TRBJ2-3,ASSSVYRTDTQY
TRBV7-8,TRBJ2-7,ASSLASGRNYNEQY
TRBV7-8,TRBJ1-2,ASTLTVGDYGYT
TRBV6-1,TRBJ2-5,ASRPWGVSQETQY
TRBV10-3,TRBJ2-7,AISATTVTGSEQY
TRBV7-3,TRBJ2-3,ASSLGGQGGDTQY
TRBV24-1,TRBJ2-1,ATSESGTSVHNEQF
TRBV4-1,TRBJ2-7,ASSQERRQREENGQY
TRBV6-2/TRBV6-3,TRBJ2-7,AKPTGYSYEQY
TRBV7-3,TRBJ2-6,ASSLRNGANVLT
TRBV5-6,TRBJ1-5,ASSSGGRAQPQH
TRBV30,TRBJ1-5,AWSAGGGNYQPQH
TRBV29-1,TRBJ1-2,SVRAGGIDYGYT
TRBV5-1,TRBJ2-2,ASSLGQTFNTGELF
TRBV5-1,TRBJ1-5,ASSLSPNNQPQH
TRBV12-3/TRBV12-4,TRBJ2-1,ASSPQFNEQF
TRBV7-3,TRBJ2-3,ASSQAVLGDTQY
TRBV20-1,TRBJ2-3,SAYSGREVDTQY
TRBV29-1,TRBJ1-4,SVSTGADEKLF
TRBV6-4,TRBJ2-3,ASSPGSLNTDTQY
TRBV19,TRBJ2-2,ASSIGGAGELF
TRBV7-9,TRBJ2-6,ASRSDTAGANVLT
TRBV7-3,TRBJ2-7,ASSSYLGAGAPSCEQY
TRBV12-3/TRBV12-4,TRBJ2-7,ASSWTPGSYEQY
TRBV27,TRBJ1-1,ASSLGQMNTEAF
TRBV24-1,TRBJ1-1,ATSSFGQRATEAF
TRBV7-2,TRBJ1-4,ASSQAAGPAEKLF
TRBV6-5,TRBJ2-7,ASSYRNEQY
TRBV20-1,TRBJ1-1,SARVHSEAF